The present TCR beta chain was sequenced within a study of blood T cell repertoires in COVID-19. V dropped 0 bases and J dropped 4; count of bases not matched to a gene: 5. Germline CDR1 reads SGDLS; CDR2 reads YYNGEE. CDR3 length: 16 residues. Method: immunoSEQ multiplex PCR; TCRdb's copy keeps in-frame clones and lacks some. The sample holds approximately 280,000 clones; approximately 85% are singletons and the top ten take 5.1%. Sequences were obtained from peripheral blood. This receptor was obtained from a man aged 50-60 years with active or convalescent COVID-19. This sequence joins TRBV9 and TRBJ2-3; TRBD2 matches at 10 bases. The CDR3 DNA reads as TGTGCCAGCAGCGTAGGGGGACTAGCGTTGGCAGATACGCAGTATTTT. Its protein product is CASSVGGLALADTQYF.